This TCR beta chain is drawn from a study of cytotoxic CD8 clonotypes in ibrutinib-treated CLL. Germline CDR1 reads LGHNT; CDR2 reads FRNRAP. CDR3 size: 16 residues. Trimming took 6 bases from V and 6 from J; bases not matched to a gene: 15. The table came from immunoSEQ multiplex PCR; TCRdb's copy has only in-frame clones and leaves some out. The table has 250,000 to 350,000 clones, around 69% seen once; the top ten hold approximately 5.6%. This rearrangement joins TRBV12-5 to TRBJ1-2; 8 positions agree with TRBD1. Sample: PBMCs, taken at disease progression, from a patient treated with ibrutinib. The source of this sequence is a human donor with chronic lymphocytic leukemia. The CDR3 coding sequence is TGTGCTAGTGGCACCGCGGTTTACAGGGGGATCGATGGCTACACCTTC. Encoded protein: CASGTAVYRGIDGYTF.